This T cell receptor beta chain came from a study of T cells after yellow fever vaccination. Study at large: Fractions containing few cells were prepared with SMART-Seq v4 Ultra Low Input.

This clonotype showed up just a few times. The antigen is unknown. In germline, CDR1 is SGHNT, CDR2 YYREEE (reference sequence). Trimming shortened V by 4 bases and J by 4 bases, and 15 bases separated the two germline ends. The CDR3 contains 15 residues. General study points: When the response was secondary, it was weaker but reached its peak faster, day 5 versus 15. Among all clonotypes, a small share was observed in both CD4 and CD8 compartments.

TCRdb reprocessed the 5' RACE reads via MiXCR and lists one record per CDR3 protein. The table lists about 160,000 distinct CDR3 sequences, 9.3% of them singletons. Sequenced here: CD8+ T cells sorted from PBMCs, sampled 45 days after the yellow fever booster vaccination. This chain links TRBV5-4 with TRBJ1-5, with D perhaps matching TRBD1 (6 bases). This clonotype originated in a man aged 18 to 29 who received the YFV17D yellow fever vaccine. The CDR3 is CASSKAGVPNQPQHF. The CDR3 DNA reads as TGTGCCAGCAGCAAGGCAGGGGTACCTAATCAGCCCCAGCATTTT.